This T cell receptor (beta chain) was profiled in a study of T-cell memory formation after mild COVID-19. For the study at large: For the most part, TCR clusters were specific to one donor.

TCR alpha and TCR beta cDNA libraries carrying sample barcodes and UMIs were produced by 5'RACE using constant-segment primers. TCRdb re-derived calls from the 5' RACE reads in MiXCR, one entry per CDR3 protein. This table holds 280,000 or so distinct CDR3 sequences, under 8.5% found once. General study findings and limits: The authors left the SARS-CoV-2 specificity of second-wave clones peaking on day 37 unconfirmed. Chiefly within CM and EM were the contracting CD4+ clones; CD8+ ones were within EMRA.

This clonotype was seen a handful of times. What it binds is unknown. Germline V lookup: CDR1 MNHEY, CDR2 SVGAGI. Trimming cost V 0 bases and J 5 bases, with 15 bases left between them. The CDR3 length is 16 residues. The material sequenced was PBMCs or a T cell subset sorted from them (not recorded which). The TCR sequence derives from a man aged 18 to 29 who had mild COVID-19 (a few samples of this study predate the infection). Cell type and time point are not known. The chain is built from TRBV6-5 and TRBJ2-3, with D possibly being TRBD2 (7 bases). The CDR3 region is CASSYSRGGARDTQYF. CDR3 nucleotide sequence: TGTGCCAGCAGTTACTCTAGGGGGGGGGCCCGAGATACGCAGTATTTT.